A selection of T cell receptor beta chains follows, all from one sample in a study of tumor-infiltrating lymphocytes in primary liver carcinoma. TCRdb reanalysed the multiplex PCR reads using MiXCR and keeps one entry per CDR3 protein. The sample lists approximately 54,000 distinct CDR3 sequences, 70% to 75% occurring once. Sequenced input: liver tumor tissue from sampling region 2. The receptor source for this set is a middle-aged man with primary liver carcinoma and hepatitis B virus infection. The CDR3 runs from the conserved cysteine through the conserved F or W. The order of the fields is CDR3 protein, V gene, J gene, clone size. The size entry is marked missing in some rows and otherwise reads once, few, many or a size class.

CASSLEPEASTEAFF	TRBV11-2	TRBJ1-1	.
CATSATGTGHNEEFF	TRBV24-1	TRBJ2-1	.
CASSFPFRGMNTDAFF	TRBV28	TRBJ1-1	once
CASSLSTREQFF	TRBV7-8	TRBJ2-1	many
CASSHSGQGGEQYF	TRBV6-5	TRBJ2-7	.
CSVAKGQASTEAFF	TRBV29-1	TRBJ1-1	many
CASSLLGETRYF	TRBV5-1	TRBJ2-5	.
CAWSVPGGQTSGSSQETQYF	TRBV30	TRBJ2-5	many
CSLTTGTGGTGELFF	TRBV29-1	TRBJ2-2	.
CSATPGQQYF	TRBV20-1	TRBJ2-5	.
CASSLGFAGTLDSYQPQHF	TRBV7-8	TRBJ1-5	.
CASNQGLPIQETQYF	TRBV10-2	TRBJ2-5	.
CASSLSVGLVGGGYEQYF	TRBV11-2	TRBJ2-7	few
CASSKVEHTTGELFF	TRBV21-1	TRBJ2-2	.
CAIRDDQGGEIQYF	TRBV10-3	TRBJ2-5	.
CAGSSRPRGKIYEQFF	TRBV11-2	TRBJ2-1	.
CACSHDAVGTGELFF	TRBV6-6	TRBJ2-2	few
CASIENWESSYEQYF	TRBV6-1	TRBJ2-7	.
CASSESSRYAYEQYF	TRBV10-2	TRBJ2-7	.
CASSLLLETQYF	TRBV11-2	TRBJ2-5	few
CASSYDTPAGLLEHYF	TRBV6-2/TRBV6-3	TRBJ2-7	.
CTSSRGLRSYNELFF	TRBV14	TRBJ2-1	.
CDIRSLTTGEQFF	TRBV10-3	TRBJ2-1	once
CASSLAPGAREQFF	TRBV7-2	TRBJ2-1	many
CASSLSVGLAGEHYDEQFF	TRBV11-2	TRBJ2-1	.
CTSGQAQQGVDTGELFF	TRBV4-1	TRBJ2-2	.
CASSSGQESYGYTF	TRBV7-9	TRBJ1-2	.
CANSLGIRTGELFF	TRBV11-2	TRBJ2-2	.
CASSLGGGRRPYNEQYF	TRBV13	.	once
CASSLGMRLPGTGELLF	TRBV5-1	TRBJ2-2	.
CAISLNDAYEQPF	TRBV11-2	TRBJ2-1	.
CASNQGQGGELFF	TRBV4-1	TRBJ2-2	few
CASSQDRAEAFF	TRBV14	TRBJ1-1	large
CASSAPRLAGLSSYEHYF	TRBV13	TRBJ2-7	.
CASSAGSTEAFF	TRBV12-3/TRBV12-4	TRBJ1-1	medium-sized
CASSLGLADNEQFF	TRBV7-2	TRBJ2-1	many
CVSCYRKGALNQPQHF	TRBV28	TRBJ1-5	.
CASSKGLAVITYTQYF	TRBV11-1	TRBJ2-3	.
CSVASWDKTGETKYF	TRBV29-1	TRBJ2-5	.
CASSLGRVNEKLFF	TRBV4-1	TRBJ1-4	.
CASSHLPGLDTEAFF	TRBV4-1	TRBJ1-1	.
CASRLYSGLDNERFF	TRBV7-2	TRBJ2-1	.
CTSSQGAPVDEQFF	TRBV19	TRBJ2-1	.
CTNSTSGTVYEQYF	TRBV13	TRBJ2-7	.